The source of this T cell receptor beta chain is a study of Ad26.COV2.S vaccination and SARS-CoV-2 variants. Germline V lookup: CDR1 MNHEY, CDR2 SVGEGT. V was cut by 1 base and J by 1 base, with 14 bases left in between. The CDR3 has 17 residues. Regarding treatment: over 15 received Ad26.COV2.S at low or high dose, single or two shots; about 5 received placebo; per-sample allocation not given. It was on day 63 after the first vaccine or placebo injection that samples were taken. What was given as vaccine was an Ad26 vector encoding Wuhan-strain SARS-CoV-2 spike. The protocol was immunoSEQ multiplex PCR, while the TCRdb copy is restricted to in-frame clones and leaves out a portion. The repertoire holds roughly 400,000 clones, with 75% to 90% as singletons.

This TCR was sampled from a person aged 18 to 59 who received the Ad26.COV2.S COVID-19 vaccine or a placebo. The genes are TRBV6-2 or TRBV6-3 and TRBJ1-5; D is unresolved. Sequenced material: peripheral blood, taken in a trial of Ad26.COV2.S vaccine versus placebo. As DNA, the CDR3 is TGTGCCAGCAGTTACTTTTCCAGATTTTGGAGCAATCAGCCCCAGCATTTT. Amino acid sequence: CASSYFSRFWSNQPQHF.